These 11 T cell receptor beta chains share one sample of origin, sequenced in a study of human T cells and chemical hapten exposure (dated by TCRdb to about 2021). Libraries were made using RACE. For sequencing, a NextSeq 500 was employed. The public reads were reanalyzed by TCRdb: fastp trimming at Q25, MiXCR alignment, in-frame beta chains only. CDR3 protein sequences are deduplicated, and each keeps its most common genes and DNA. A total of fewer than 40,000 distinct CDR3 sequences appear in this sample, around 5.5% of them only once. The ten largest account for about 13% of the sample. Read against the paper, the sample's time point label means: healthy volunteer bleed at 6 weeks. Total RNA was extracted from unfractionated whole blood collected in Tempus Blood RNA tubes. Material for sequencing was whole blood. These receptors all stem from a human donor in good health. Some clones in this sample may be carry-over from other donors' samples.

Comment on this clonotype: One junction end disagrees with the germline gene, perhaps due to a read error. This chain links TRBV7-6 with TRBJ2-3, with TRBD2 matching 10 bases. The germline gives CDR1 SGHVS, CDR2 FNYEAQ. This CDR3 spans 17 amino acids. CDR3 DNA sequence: TGTGCCGGCAGCTTAGCGGCAAGAGCGGGGGGGCTAGATACGCAGTATTTT. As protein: CAGSLAARAGGLDTQYF.

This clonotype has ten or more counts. The CDR3 coding sequence is TGTGCCAGCAGGCCGAGCCAGGGTCCCTACGAGCAGTACTTC. It codes for CASRPSQGPYEQYF. The chain is built from TRBV28 and TRBJ2-7; the D gene is possibly TRBD1 (5 bases). CDR3 length equals 14 residues. From germline, CDR1 is MDHEN and CDR2 SYDVKM. Deletions cut 6 bases from V and 2 bases from J, with 14 bases between.

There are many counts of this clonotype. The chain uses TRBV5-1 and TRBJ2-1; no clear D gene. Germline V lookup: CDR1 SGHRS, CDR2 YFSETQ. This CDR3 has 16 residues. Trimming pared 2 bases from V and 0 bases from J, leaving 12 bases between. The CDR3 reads CASSLGSSSSYNEQFF. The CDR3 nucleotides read TGCGCCAGCAGCTTAGGGTCCTCGAGCTCCTACAATGAGCAGTTCTTC.

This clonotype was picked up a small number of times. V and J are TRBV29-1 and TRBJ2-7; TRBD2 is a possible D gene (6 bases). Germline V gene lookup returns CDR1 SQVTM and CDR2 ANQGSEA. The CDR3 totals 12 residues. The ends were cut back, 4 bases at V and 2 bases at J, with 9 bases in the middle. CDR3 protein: CSVGAGTYEQYF. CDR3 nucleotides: TGCAGCGTTGGAGCGGGTACCTACGAGCAGTACTTC.

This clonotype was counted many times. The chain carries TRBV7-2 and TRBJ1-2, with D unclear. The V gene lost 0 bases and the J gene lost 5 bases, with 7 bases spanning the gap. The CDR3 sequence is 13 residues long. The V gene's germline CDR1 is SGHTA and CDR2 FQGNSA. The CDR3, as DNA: TGTGCCAGCAGCTTAGCAGGGCTATATGGCTACACCTTC. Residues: CASSLAGLYGYTF. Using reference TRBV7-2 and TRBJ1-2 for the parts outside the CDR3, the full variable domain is GAGVSQSPSNKVTEKGKDVELRCDPISGHTALYWYRQSLGQGLEFLIYFQGNSAPDKSGLPSDRFSAERTGGSVSTLTIQRTQQEDSAVYLCASSLAGLYGYTFGSGTRLTVV.

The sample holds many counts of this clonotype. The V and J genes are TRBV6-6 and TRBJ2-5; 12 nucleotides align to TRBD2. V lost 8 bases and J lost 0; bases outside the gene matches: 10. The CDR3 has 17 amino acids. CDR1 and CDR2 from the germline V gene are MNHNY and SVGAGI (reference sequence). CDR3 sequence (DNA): TGTGCCAGCCTCGGGACTAGCGGGCCTCGGTACCAAGAGACCCAGTACTTC. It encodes CASLGTSGPRYQETQYF.

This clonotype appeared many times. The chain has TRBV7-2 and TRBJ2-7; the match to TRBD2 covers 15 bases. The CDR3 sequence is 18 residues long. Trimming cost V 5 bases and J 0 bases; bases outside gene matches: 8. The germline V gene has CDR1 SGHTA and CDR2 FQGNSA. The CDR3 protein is CASSHPGLAGGPSYEQYF. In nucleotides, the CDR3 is TGTGCCAGCAGCCACCCGGGACTAGCGGGGGGACCCTCCTACGAGCAGTACTTC.

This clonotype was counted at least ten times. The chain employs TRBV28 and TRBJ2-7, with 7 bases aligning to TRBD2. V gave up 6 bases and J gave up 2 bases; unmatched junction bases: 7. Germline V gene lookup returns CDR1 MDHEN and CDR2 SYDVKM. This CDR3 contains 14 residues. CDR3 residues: CASSESGNTYEQYF. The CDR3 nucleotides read TGTGCCAGCAGCGAGAGCGGGAACACCTACGAGCAGTACTTC. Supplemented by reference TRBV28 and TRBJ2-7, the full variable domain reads DVKVTQSSRYLVKRTGEKVFLECVQDMDHENMFWYRQDPGLGLRLIYFSYDVKMKEKGDIPEGYSVSREKKERFSLILESASTNQTSMYLCASSESGNTYEQYFGPGTRLTVT.

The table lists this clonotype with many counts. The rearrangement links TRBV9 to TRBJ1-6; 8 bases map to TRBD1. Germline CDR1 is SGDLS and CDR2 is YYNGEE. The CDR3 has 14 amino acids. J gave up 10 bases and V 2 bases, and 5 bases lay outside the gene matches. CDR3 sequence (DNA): TGTGCCAGCAGCGTTCGACAGGGGAACTCACCCCTCCACTTT. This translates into CASSVRQGNSPLHF.

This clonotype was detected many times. The CDR3 coding sequence is TGCAGTGCAGACCAGGAGGTGGCTAATGAAAAACTGTTTTTT. Its translation is CSADQEVANEKLFF. V gene TRBV20-1 combines with J gene TRBJ1-4; no clear D. This CDR3 is 14 amino acids long. V lost 6 bases and J lost 3, with 14 bases in between. CDR1 is DFQATT and CDR2 is SNEGSKA in the germline V gene (reference sequence).

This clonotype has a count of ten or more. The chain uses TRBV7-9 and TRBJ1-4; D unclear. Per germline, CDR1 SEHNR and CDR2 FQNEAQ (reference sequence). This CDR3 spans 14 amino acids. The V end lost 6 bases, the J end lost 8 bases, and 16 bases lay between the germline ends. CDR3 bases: TGTGCCAGCAGACAAAATTCGGCCCAAGAAAAACTGTTTTTT. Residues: CASRQNSAQEKLFF.